Listed below are T cell receptor beta chains from one sample, sequenced in a study of blood T cell repertoires in COVID-19. TCRdb keeps only in-frame clones here, not all; method: immunoSEQ multiplex PCR. There are about 330,000 clones in the sample; approximately 90% occur only once, and around 4% lies in the top ten. The material sequenced was peripheral blood. The receptors come from a woman aged 50 to 60 with active or convalescent COVID-19. CDR3s include the opening cysteine and the closing phenylalanine or tryptophan. A D gene is named only where the DNA matches it firmly. For some rows the clone size is stated as once, few or many, or as a class when expanded; others skip it.

CDR3 length,D gene,V gene,J gene,clone size,CDR3 protein,CDR3 DNA
16,.,TRBV25-1,TRBJ1-5,.,CASRIVREGNNQPQHF,TGTGCCAGCAGAATCGTGAGAGAGGGAAACAATCAGCCCCAGCATTTT
20,.,TRBV28,TRBJ2-3,.,CASSSHRVGTRTHPADTQYF,TGTGCCAGCAGTTCTCACAGGGTCGGGACCCGGACGCACCCCGCAGATACGCAGTATTTT
16,TRBD1,TRBV6-2/TRBV6-3,TRBJ2-7,.,CASSGQGDRSTYEQYF,TGTGCCAGCAGCGGACAGGGCGATAGGTCAACCTACGAGCAGTACTTC
15,.,TRBV21-1,TRBJ2-5,.,CASSKPTSGRKTQYF,TGTGCCAGCAGCAAACCGACTAGCGGGAGGAAGACCCAGTACTTC
16,TRBD2,TRBV9,TRBJ2-2,.,CASSPRTSGGTGELFF,TGTGCCAGCAGCCCCCGGACTAGCGGGGGGACCGGGGAGCTGTTTTTT
15,.,TRBV7-9,TRBJ2-2,.,CATPPPGQYTGELFF,TGTGCCACTCCACCCCCGGGACAATACACCGGGGAGCTGTTTTTT
15,TRBD2,TRBV9,TRBJ2-1,once,CASSVALADYNEQFF,TGTGCCAGCAGCGTAGCGCTAGCGGATTACAATGAGCAGTTCTTC
16,.,TRBV7-2,TRBJ1-6,.,CASSYRGTRGNSPLHF,TGTGCCAGCAGCTACCGGGGGACTCGGGGTAATTCACCCCTCCACTTT
13,.,TRBV12-3/TRBV12-4,TRBJ1-2,.,CASSLSQDYGYTF,TGTGCCAGCAGTTTAAGCCAGGATTATGGCTACACCTTC
11,.,TRBV28,TRBJ1-2,.,CASSFTEGYTF,TGTGCCAGCAGTTTCACAGAAGGCTACACCTTC
15,.,TRBV30,TRBJ1-1,.,CAWRFSTGDHTEAFF,TGTGCCTGGAGATTCTCAACAGGAGACCACACTGAAGCTTTCTTT
13,TRBD1,TRBV6-6,TRBJ2-7,once,CASGTAISYEQYF,TGTGCCAGCGGGACAGCAATTTCCTACGAGCAGTACTTC
15,TRBD1,TRBV6-5,TRBJ2-2,once,CASSYLGQGTGELFF,TGTGCCAGCAGTTACTTAGGACAGGGGACCGGGGAGCTGTTTTTT
16,TRBD1,TRBV13,TRBJ2-5,.,CASSSDRGGLGETQYF,TGTGCCAGCAGCTCGGACAGGGGTGGTTTGGGAGAGACCCAGTACTTC
14,.,TRBV18,TRBJ1-1,once,CASSSLARATEAFF,TGTGCCAGCTCATCTCTCGCGAGGGCGACTGAAGCTTTCTTT
15,TRBD1,TRBV6-5,TRBJ2-7,.,CASSPGQGFSYEQYF,TGTGCCAGCAGTCCGGGACAGGGTTTTTCCTACGAGCAGTACTTC